Listed here is a single T cell receptor beta chain. This entry belongs to a study of T-cell reconstitution after alpha-beta-depleted transplantation in children. V was shortened by 4 bases and J by 4 bases, with 16 bases between the two germline ends. This CDR3 comprises 15 residues. Construction of the TCRbeta library involved unique molecular identifiers. TCRdb re-called the PCR reads with MiXCR, one entry per CDR3 protein. The sample records around 500,000 distinct CDR3 sequences, around 12% being singletons. This specimen consisted of PBMCs from the stem cell graft donor, obtained from the stem cell graft. J is TRBJ1-2 and V is TRBV12-3 or TRBV12-4, with D possibly matching TRBD1 (5 bases). The sequence came from a human donor who donated a stem cell graft to a child with combined immunodeficiency. In DNA, the CDR3 is TGTGCCAGCAGTTCCCCCGGGGGGGTTCTCTATGGCTACACCTTC. It translates to CASSSPGGVLYGYTF.